The entry that follows covers one TCR beta chain sequence. What it binds is not known. Germline CDR1 is SGHRS and CDR2 is YFSETQ. This CDR3 comprises 13 residues. Trimming shortened V by 0 bases and J by 5 bases, and 8 bases separated the two germline ends. By way of CD45RO/CCR7/CD25/CD127/CD95/CD27, the CD4+ regulatory, stem cell-like memory, central memory and naive cells were sorted. What was sequenced were expressed TCRB transcripts, since all of the isolated RNA had been reverse transcribed. Some clones are missing from TCRdb's copy, which holds only in-frame ones; the method was immunoSEQ multiplex PCR. The data show some 230,000 clones, about 9.3% seen once. This sample stems from a study of beta chain features in type 1 diabetes. Study-level background: The study found patients and healthy donors alike in age, gender and cell yields.

Study conclusions and caveats: When VDJ junctions were examined, type 1 diabetes patients showed fewer insertions and more deletions.

The sequenced sample was naive CD4+ T cells from blood. V usage is TRBV5-1 and J usage is TRBJ1-1; D not certain. The source is a young woman in good health. The CDR3 spells CASSLDTVTEAFF. CDR3 bases: TGCGCCAGCAGCTTGGATACAGTTACTGAAGCTTTCTTT.